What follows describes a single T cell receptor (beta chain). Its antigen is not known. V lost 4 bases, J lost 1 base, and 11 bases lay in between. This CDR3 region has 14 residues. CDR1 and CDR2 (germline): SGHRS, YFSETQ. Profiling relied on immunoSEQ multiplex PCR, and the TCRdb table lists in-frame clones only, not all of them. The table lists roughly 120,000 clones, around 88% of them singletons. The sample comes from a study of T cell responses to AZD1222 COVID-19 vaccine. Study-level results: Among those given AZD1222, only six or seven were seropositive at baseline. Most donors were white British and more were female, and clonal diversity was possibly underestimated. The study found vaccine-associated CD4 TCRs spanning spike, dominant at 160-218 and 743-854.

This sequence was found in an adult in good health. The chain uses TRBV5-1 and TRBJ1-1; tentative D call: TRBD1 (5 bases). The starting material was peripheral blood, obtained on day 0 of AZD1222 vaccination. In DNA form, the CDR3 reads TGCGCCAGCAGCCCCCGGGGGGAGAACACTGAAGCTTTCTTT. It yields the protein CASSPRGENTEAFF.